This entry concerns a single T cell receptor beta chain. Its antigen is undetermined. Time point in this sample: pretreatment peripheral blood. These data originate in a study of PD-L1 blockade in urothelial cancer. Study in general: Prior chemotherapy in patients spanned 0 to 3 regimens. General observations from the study: Tumor-associated clones in the blood of durable-benefit patients grew more at 3 weeks. Survival was better when pretreatment blood TCR clonality fell below the median.

This CDR3 comprises 16 residues. The germline V and J ends were trimmed by 5 bases and 5 bases, with 18 bases remaining between them. CDR1 and CDR2 (germline): SEHNR, FQNEAQ (reference sequence). Generated by immunoSEQ multiplex PCR, the TCRdb table keeps only in-frame clones and is missing some. The sample yields under 80,000 clones, 80% to 90% seen once. The source material was PBMCs, sampled around atezolizumab (anti-PD-L1) treatment. The sequence was obtained from a man aged 70 or older with urothelial cancer. The J gene is TRBJ2-2, the V gene TRBV7-9; weak D call: TRBD1 (6 bases). The CDR3, as DNA: TGTGCCAGCAGCCCGAGGGCACAGGGAAGGACCGGGGAGCTGTTTTTT. This encodes CASSPRAQGRTGELFF.